Detailed here is one TCR beta chain. Its antigen is not known. This entry belongs to a study of metastatic and nonmetastatic thyroid tumors. Across the study: Blood and tumor or nodule tissue repertoires from malignant and benign thyroid patients were compared.

Authors' methods: What underpinned the distant-metastasis classifier for papillary thyroid cancer was the set of CDR3 differences across clinicopathological groups. TCRdb used MiXCR to call clones anew from the PCR reads. The V and J calls were determined by TCRdb, not by the authors. The table shows about 37,000 clones, with around 28% occurring only once. Germline V lookup: CDR1 MNHNS, CDR2 SASEGT. The CDR3 loop spans 15 amino acids. J lost 1 base, V lost 8 bases, and 8 bases had no gene match. All patients reached thyroid surgery having received no treatment beforehand. Regarding the study as a whole: Reported TCR beta diversity, measured in blood and tumor, was significantly higher for malignant thyroid tumors than for benign nodules.

The TCR comes from a male donor with papillary thyroid cancer or a benign thyroid nodule (not recorded which). Some clones in this sample may be carry-over from other donors' samples. Sequencing used blood. The chain links TRBV6-1 to TRBJ2-3; 8 bases map to TRBD2. DNA for the CDR3: TGTGCCAGCGGTGTTGGGCGGGAGGGCACAGATACGCAGTATTTT. It codes for CASGVGREGTDTQYF.